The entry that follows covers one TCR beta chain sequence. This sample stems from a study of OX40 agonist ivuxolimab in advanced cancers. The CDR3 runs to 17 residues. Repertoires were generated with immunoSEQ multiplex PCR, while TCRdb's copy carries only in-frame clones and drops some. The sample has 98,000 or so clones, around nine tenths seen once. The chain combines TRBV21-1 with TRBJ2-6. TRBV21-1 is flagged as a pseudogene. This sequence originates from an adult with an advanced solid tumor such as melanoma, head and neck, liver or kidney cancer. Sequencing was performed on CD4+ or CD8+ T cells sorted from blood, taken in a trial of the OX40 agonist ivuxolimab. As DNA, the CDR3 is TGTGCCAGCATCCTATCTCTTGGGATCGCTGGGGCCAACGTCCTGACTTTC. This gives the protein CASILSLGIAGANVLTF.